Described below is a single TCR beta chain sequence and its context. Its cognate antigen has yet to be identified. Base qualities are not provided; no much larger clone lies one nucleotide away. The data were taken from a study of blood T cell repertoires in COVID-19 (TCRdb year 2020). In the study overall: The collaborator samples originated in the United States, Italy and Spain and spanned the acute and convalescent phases of COVID-19. Samples came from the ongoing ImmuneRACE study (first 160 participants) plus 1,254 subjects from 6 global collaborators. HLA class I and class II types, where available, came from metadata supplied by the sample provider rather than from assay-based typing. Sample metadata almost always included a de-identified subject ID, COVID-19 status, age in years and sex. The prospective study material was composed of cDNA or gDNA derived from T cells, B-cell-depleted T cells, or PBMCs. A freely available public database, intended as a resource for researchers studying the immune response to SARS-CoV-2, is where the repertoires were released. Subjects who had been exposed to COVID-19, were actively infected with it, or had recovered from it provided the deeply sampled blood TCRbeta repertoires that made up the dataset.

The paper as a whole reports these results and caveats: Clinical and demographic metadata were provided uncurated, with the amount varying by source and participant.

In Seattle, one collaborating source enrolled patients while the infection was active and tracked those patients longitudinally over the course of disease. Collaborating institutions collected whole blood in K2EDTA tubes following their own protocols. For TCRbeta analysis, collaborator samples were shipped as frozen whole blood, as isolated PBMCs, or as DNA extracted from either sample type. The V end loses 6 bases and the J end loses 10 bases, and a stretch of 13 bases separates them. Measured from the cysteine to the phenylalanine, the CDR3 is 12 residues long. Here the CDR3 DNA is all that survives: 36 bases in frame from base 1. TCRbeta CDR3 regions were amplified from genomic DNA by means of the immunoSEQ Assay, a bias-controlled multiplex PCR. On the study's bioinformatics: Within the assay, amplification of reference gene primers was used to estimate how many nucleated cells each sample contained. To quantify the absolute abundance of each unique TCRbeta CDR3 rearrangement, sequence reads were collapsed and filtered. For each sample, productive Simpson clonality was calculated as the square root of Simpson's diversity index over productive rearrangements. The clones in this table, taken by TCRdb from immuneACCESS, are in-frame only. Not every clone is retained; where verified, under half of the shortfall comes from an unresolved V gene, and the cause of the rest is unknown. V, J and clone size reflect that table, while D and trimming were determined from the DNA. This sample holds about 130,000 clones; roughly 92% were observed only once. The ten largest clones take up around 1.9% of the sample.

The V gene is TRBV12-3 or TRBV12-4 and the J gene is TRBJ2-1; the best D guess is TRBD2, with 5 bases matching. The TCR originated in a man in his fifties or sixties with COVID-19, enrolled during active disease. The source material was peripheral blood. At the DNA level, the sequence is TGTGCCAGCAGCCCATGGGGAGACGAGCAGTTCTTC. It is translated as CASSPWGDEQFF.